A selection of T cell receptor beta chains follows, all from one sample in a study of shared clonotypes between healthy human individuals. Sequenced by immunoSEQ multiplex PCR; TCRdb stores in-frame clones only, minus some. The sample yields 85,000 to 100,000 clones, 68% seen once. Sequencing was performed on memory CD8+ T cells sorted from blood. These receptors originate from a man aged 25-45 years in good health. Both conserved end residues are part of each CDR3. Each record gives: D gene, V gene, J gene, clone size, CDR3 protein, CDR3 DNA. The D gene is left open where the match is weak. Where a row states a size, it is once, few, many or the class of an expanded clone; other rows omit it.

D: .; V: TRBV18; J: TRBJ2-1; size: .; CDR3: CASSPRGRNYEQFF; DNA: TGTGCCAGCTCACCTCGTGGGCGGAACTATGAGCAGTTCTTC
D: .; V: TRBV5-1; J: TRBJ1-1; size: .; CDR3: CASSLQANTEAFF; DNA: TGCGCCAGCAGCTTGCAGGCGAACACTGAAGCTTTCTTT
D: TRBD2; V: TRBV4-1; J: TRBJ2-7; size: .; CDR3: CASSHSLAGQSEQYF; DNA: TGCGCCAGCAGCCATTCACTAGCGGGCCAGTCGGAGCAGTACTTC
D: TRBD2; V: TRBV11-1; J: TRBJ2-7; size: .; CDR3: CASSLGLAGVYEQYF; DNA: TGTGCCAGCAGCTTAGGACTAGCGGGAGTTTACGAGCAGTACTTC
D: .; V: TRBV28; J: TRBJ1-3; size: few; CDR3: CASSANRILVGNTIYF; DNA: TGTGCCAGCAGTGCAAACAGGATCCTTGTCGGAAACACCATATATTTT
D: TRBD1; V: TRBV6-6; J: TRBJ1-1; size: .; CDR3: CASSYPDRDTEAFF; DNA: TGTGCCAGCAGTTACCCTGACAGGGACACTGAAGCTTTCTTT
D: .; V: TRBV2; J: TRBJ2-7; size: .; CDR3: CASSEGLGHPYEQYF; DNA: TGTGCCAGCAGTGAAGGACTGGGACACCCCTACGAGCAGTACTTC
D: .; V: TRBV6-5; J: TRBJ1-5; size: .; CDR3: CASSYSSNQPQHF; DNA: TGTGCCAGCAGTTACAGTAGCAATCAGCCCCAGCATTTT
D: .; V: TRBV29-1; J: TRBJ2-2; size: .; CDR3: CSVGSWGVNTGELFF; DNA: TGCAGCGTTGGTTCCTGGGGGGTGAACACCGGGGAGCTGTTTTTT
D: TRBD1; V: TRBV29-1; J: TRBJ2-7; size: few; CDR3: CSATGTGGRDYEQYF; DNA: TGCAGCGCGACCGGGACAGGGGGTAGGGACTACGAGCAGTACTTC
D: .; V: TRBV27; J: TRBJ2-5; size: .; CDR3: CASGFLGGDQETQYF; DNA: TGTGCCAGTGGATTTTTGGGGGGCGATCAAGAGACCCAGTACTTC
D: .; V: TRBV6-1; J: TRBJ2-6; size: many; CDR3: CASSEPLGANVLTF; DNA: TGTGCCAGCAGTGAACCCCTTGGGGCCAACGTCCTGACTTTC
D: .; V: TRBV9; J: TRBJ2-5; size: .; CDR3: CASSVAHSGGTQETQYF; DNA: TGTGCCAGCAGCGTAGCCCATAGCGGAGGTACCCAAGAGACCCAGTACTTC
D: TRBD1; V: TRBV18; J: TRBJ2-3; size: .; CDR3: CASSPGQGEVTQYF; DNA: TGTGCCAGCTCACCGGGACAGGGTGAGGTTACGCAGTATTTT
D: .; V: TRBV11-3; J: TRBJ2-2; size: .; CDR3: CASSLARNTGELFF; DNA: TGTGCCAGCAGCTTAGCTCGCAACACCGGGGAGCTGTTTTTT
D: TRBD1; V: TRBV5-1; J: TRBJ1-1; size: once; CDR3: CASSLRDRQSAFF; DNA: TGCGCCAGCAGCTTACGGGACAGACAGTCAGCTTTCTTT
D: TRBD1; V: TRBV28; J: TRBJ2-1; size: once; CDR3: CASSFGTGGVVRRHNEQFF; DNA: TGTGCCAGCAGTTTCGGGACAGGGGGCGTCGTCAGGCGACACAATGAGCAGTTCTTC
D: TRBD1; V: TRBV7-2; J: TRBJ2-5; size: few; CDR3: CASSLHRGQETQYF; DNA: TGTGCCAGCAGCTTACACAGGGGGCAAGAGACCCAGTACTTC
D: TRBD1; V: TRBV11-3; J: TRBJ2-2; size: .; CDR3: CASSSGTGGDTGELFF; DNA: TGTGCCAGCAGCTCCGGGACAGGGGGTGACACCGGGGAGCTGTTTTTT
D: .; V: TRBV4-3; J: TRBJ2-7; size: .; CDR3: CASSQDYGRLLVKSYEQYF; DNA: TGCGCCAGCAGCCAAGATTACGGCAGGCTACTCGTGAAATCCTACGAGCAGTACTTC
D: TRBD1; V: TRBV5-6; J: TRBJ2-7; size: once; CDR3: CASSSPGTGTYEQYF; DNA: TGTGCCAGCAGCTCACCCGGGACAGGGACCTACGAGCAGTACTTC
D: .; V: TRBV7-8; J: TRBJ2-1; size: .; CDR3: CASSLSPGEYNEQFF; DNA: TGTGCCAGCAGCTTATCCCCAGGGGAATACAATGAGCAGTTCTTC
D: .; V: TRBV13; J: TRBJ2-7; size: .; CDR3: CASSDGSFTYEQYF; DNA: TGTGCCAGCAGCGACGGGAGTTTTACCTACGAGCAGTACTTC
D: .; V: TRBV25-1; J: TRBJ2-3; size: .; CDR3: CASRGGGLRTDTQYF; DNA: TGTGCCAGCAGAGGGGGGGGGCTGCGAACAGATACGCAGTATTTT
D: TRBD1; V: TRBV6-1; J: TRBJ2-7; size: .; CDR3: CASSEIQGEVGQYF; DNA: TGTGCCAGCAGTGAAATTCAGGGGGAAGTCGGGCAGTACTTC
D: .; V: TRBV2; J: TRBJ1-2; size: .; CDR3: CASSVTSQYGYTF; DNA: TGTGCCAGCAGTGTTACCTCTCAATATGGCTACACCTTC
D: .; V: TRBV19; J: TRBJ2-1; size: .; CDR3: CASSIWRGNEQFF; DNA: TGTGCCAGTAGTATCTGGAGGGGCAATGAGCAGTTCTTC
D: TRBD1; V: TRBV29-1; J: TRBJ2-7; size: .; CDR3: CSVAAGTGGLYEQYF; DNA: TGCAGCGTTGCCGCCGGGACAGGGGGTCTATACGAGCAGTACTTC
D: .; V: TRBV25-1; J: TRBJ2-1; size: .; CDR3: CASTGETLHNEQFF; DNA: TGTGCCAGCACTGGAGAAACCCTACACAATGAGCAGTTCTTC
D: TRBD1; V: TRBV19; J: TRBJ2-1; size: few; CDR3: CASSIWDSSYNEQFF; DNA: TGTGCCAGTAGTATATGGGACAGTTCCTACAATGAGCAGTTCTTC
D: .; V: TRBV5-1; J: TRBJ2-7; size: .; CDR3: CASSLVGGSPYEQYF; DNA: TGCGCCAGCAGCTTGGTCGGGGGTTCCCCCTACGAGCAGTACTTC
D: .; V: TRBV7-6; J: TRBJ2-1; size: .; CDR3: CASSLSRGLNEQFF; DNA: TGTGCCAGCAGCTTATCCCGGGGGCTGAATGAGCAGTTCTTC
D: .; V: TRBV29-1; J: TRBJ2-1; size: once; CDR3: CKVASRYNEQFF; DNA: TGCAAAGTAGCTAGCAGATACAATGAGCAGTTCTTC
D: .; V: TRBV7-6; J: TRBJ1-1; size: many; CDR3: CASSLGAYTEAFF; DNA: TGTGCCAGCAGCTTAGGCGCGTACACTGAAGCTTTCTTT
D: .; V: TRBV28; J: TRBJ2-7; size: once; CDR3: CASSPLQDYQSSYEQYF; DNA: TGTGCCAGCAGTCCCCTCCAGGACTATCAAAGCTCCTACGAGCAGTACTTC
D: TRBD2; V: TRBV11-1; J: TRBJ2-1; size: .; CDR3: CASSRGLAGEDEQFF; DNA: TGTGCCAGCAGCCGCGGACTAGCGGGAGAGGATGAGCAGTTCTTC
D: .; V: TRBV29-1; J: TRBJ2-3; size: .; CDR3: CSVESLLGQGRVAGYTDTQYF; DNA: TGCAGCGTTGAAAGCCTCCTCGGACAGGGTAGGGTAGCGGGTTACACAGATACGCAGTATTTT
D: .; V: TRBV7-9; J: TRBJ1-5; size: .; CDR3: CASSIDRTLVHF; DNA: TGTGCCAGCAGCATCGACAGAACGTTGGTGCATTTT
D: .; V: TRBV27; J: TRBJ2-7; size: .; CDR3: CASGFTKRPSSYEQYF; DNA: TGTGCCAGCGGTTTCACTAAGCGGCCGAGCTCCTACGAGCAGTACTTC
D: TRBD1; V: TRBV13; J: TRBJ1-4; size: few; CDR3: CASSLQGGGEKLFF; DNA: TGTGCCAGCAGCTTACAGGGGGGAGGGGAAAAACTGTTTTTT
D: .; V: TRBV7-9; J: TRBJ2-7; size: .; CDR3: CASSLNYGMVSYEQYF; DNA: TGTGCCAGCAGCTTAAACTACGGGATGGTTTCCTACGAGCAGTACTTC
D: TRBD2; V: TRBV28; J: TRBJ2-2; size: .; CDR3: CASSPELAANTGELFF; DNA: TGTGCCAGCAGTCCAGAACTAGCGGCGAACACCGGGGAGCTGTTTTTT
D: .; V: TRBV10-3; J: TRBJ2-5; size: .; CDR3: CAISEFEQETQYF; DNA: TGTGCCATCAGTGAGTTTGAACAAGAGACCCAGTACTTC
D: TRBD1; V: TRBV18; J: TRBJ2-7; size: once; CDR3: CASSLDRVDEQYF; DNA: TGTGCCAGCTCTCTAGACAGGGTGGACGAGCAGTACTTC
D: .; V: TRBV27; J: TRBJ2-7; size: once; CDR3: CASSLLGSEEEQYF; DNA: TGTGCCAGCAGTTTATTGGGTAGCGAGGAAGAGCAGTACTTC
D: .; V: TRBV4-1; J: TRBJ1-1; size: once; CDR3: CASSQPGPGITEAFF; DNA: TGCGCCAGCAGCCAGCCCGGCCCGGGGATCACTGAAGCTTTCTTT
D: .; V: TRBV11-2; J: TRBJ1-1; size: once; CDR3: CASSWSMGASWNTEAFF; DNA: TGTGCCAGCAGCTGGTCCATGGGTGCCAGTTGGAACACTGAAGCTTTCTTT
D: .; V: TRBV6-4; J: TRBJ2-1; size: .; CDR3: CASSVSSDNEQFF; DNA: TGTGCCAGCAGTGTGTCTAGCGATAATGAGCAGTTCTTC
D: .; V: TRBV18; J: TRBJ1-2; size: few; CDR3: CASSPETDSRSGYTF; DNA: TGTGCCAGCTCACCGGAAACCGACAGTCGGTCCGGCTACACCTTC
D: .; V: TRBV7-6; J: TRBJ1-4; size: .; CDR3: CASSLVFSTNEKLFF; DNA: TGTGCCAGCAGCTTAGTCTTTTCAACTAATGAAAAACTGTTTTTT
D: .; V: TRBV11-1; J: TRBJ2-1; size: .; CDR3: CASSQGPSSYNEQFF; DNA: TGTGCCAGCAGCCAGGGGCCTAGCTCCTACAATGAGCAGTTCTTC